Reported below is one TCR beta chain. Antigen unknown. The repertoire was sequenced with immunoSEQ multiplex PCR; TCRdb's copy has only in-frame clones and lacks some. The sample consists of about 94,000 clones, around 84% of them appearing once. Second-dose intervals of approximately 4 or approximately 12 weeks were pooled. Germline V lookup: CDR1 MNHNS, CDR2 SASEGT. The CDR3 covers 13 residues. V gave up 6 bases and J gave up 1 base; unmatched junction bases: 0. The source of the sample is a study of T cell responses to AZD1222 COVID-19 vaccine. Study-level results: Donor demographics were predominantly white British with a female majority; clonal diversity may be underestimated. Reports say nearly half of spike-specific TCRs go after unmutated variant regions. The study identified only five or six AZD1222 recipients as seropositive at baseline.

The sequences come from peripheral blood, collected 28 days after the second AZD1222 dose. The rearrangement links TRBV6-1 to TRBJ2-3; 8 positions agree with TRBD1. The receptor comes from an adult who received the AZD1222 COVID-19 vaccine. DNA for the CDR3: TGTGCCAGCAGGACAGGGGGCACAGATACGCAGTATTTT. Its translation is CASRTGGTDTQYF.